This T cell receptor beta chain was sequenced in a study of T cells in tumors and immune-related adverse events (dated by TCRdb to about 2021). Per the publication, the treatment or condition label means: nivolumab (PD-1 blockade) given before sampling. The DNeasy Blood and Tissue Kit was used to extract DNA from formalin-fixed paraffin-embedded specimens. The trim is 8 bases for V and 4 bases for J, with a gap of 11 bases between the germline ends. As encoded in the germline V gene (reference sequence), CDR1 is GTSNPN while CDR2 is SVGIG. The CDR3 goes from the cysteine to the phenylalanine over 11 residues. Just the 33-base CDR3 DNA is kept, in frame starting at base 1. The TCR beta locus was amplified and sequenced with the immunoSEQ assay, yielding bulk TCR Vbeta CDR3 data. The paper's data handling went like this. CDR3s were excluded if they were non-productive, were shorter than 7 amino acids, or did not start with C or end with F/W. Analysis was limited to specimens with at least 1000 reads, and clonotypes were defined at the amino acid level. Clonality was calculated as 1 minus Pielou's evenness. To equalize library sizes, abundance-weighted random subsampling with replacement was performed and repeated 100 times so that 95% confidence intervals could be reported. Repertoire overlap was quantified with the Morisita overlap index, and the top 40 clones per specimen were checked for overlap with the irAE. This immuneACCESS table, as held by TCRdb, lists in-frame sequences with V and J called but not all clones. Of the missing ones, under half trace to an unresolved V gene in checked studies; the others have no known cause. V and J calls and clone size are given by that table; D and trimming were obtained from the DNA. For this sample there are about 24,000 clones; just over 90% appear just once. Jointly, the top ten make up 1.1% to 1.5% of the sample.

In the case of this clone: Its target antigen remains unknown. No per-base quality is available; no much larger clone lies one base away.

The TCR originated in a female donor with metastatic renal cell carcinoma. Recombination joined TRBV30 with TRBJ1-2; perhaps TRBD1 is the D gene, with 6 bases matching. The material was lymph node tissue, obtained from a patient treated with anti-PD-1 therapy. Here is the DNA: TGTGCCGGTTGGACAGCCTATGGCTACACCTTC. This encodes CAGWTAYGYTF.